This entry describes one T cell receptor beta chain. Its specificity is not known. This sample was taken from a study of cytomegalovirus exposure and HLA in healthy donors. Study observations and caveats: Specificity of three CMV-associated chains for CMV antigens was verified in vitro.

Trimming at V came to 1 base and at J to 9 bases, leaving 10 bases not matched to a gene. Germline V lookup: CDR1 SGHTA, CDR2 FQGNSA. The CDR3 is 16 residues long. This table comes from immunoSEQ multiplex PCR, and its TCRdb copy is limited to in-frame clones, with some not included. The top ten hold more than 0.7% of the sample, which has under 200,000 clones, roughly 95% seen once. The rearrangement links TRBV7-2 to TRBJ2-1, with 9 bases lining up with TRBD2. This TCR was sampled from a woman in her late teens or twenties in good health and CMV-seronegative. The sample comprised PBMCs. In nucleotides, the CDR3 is TGTGCCAGCAGCTTAGAAAGTGCGGGGGGGCCGGGTGAGCAGTTCTTC. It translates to CASSLESAGGPGEQFF.